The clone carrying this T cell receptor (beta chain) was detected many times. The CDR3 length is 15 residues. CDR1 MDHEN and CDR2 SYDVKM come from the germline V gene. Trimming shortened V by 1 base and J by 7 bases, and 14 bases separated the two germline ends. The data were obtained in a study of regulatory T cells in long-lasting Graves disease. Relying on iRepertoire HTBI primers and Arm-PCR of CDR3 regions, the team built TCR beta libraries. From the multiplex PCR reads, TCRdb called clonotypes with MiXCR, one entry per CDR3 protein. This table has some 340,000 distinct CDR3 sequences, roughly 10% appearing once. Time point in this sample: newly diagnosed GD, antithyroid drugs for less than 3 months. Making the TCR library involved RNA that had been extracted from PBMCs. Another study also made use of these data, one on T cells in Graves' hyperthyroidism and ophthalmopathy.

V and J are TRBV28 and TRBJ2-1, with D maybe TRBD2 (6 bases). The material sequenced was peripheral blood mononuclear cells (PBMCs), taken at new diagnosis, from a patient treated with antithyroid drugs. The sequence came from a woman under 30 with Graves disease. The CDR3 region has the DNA TGTGCCAGCAGTTTATTTGGAGGGGCGCGGAATGAGCAGTTCTTC. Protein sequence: CASSLFGGARNEQFF.